The 10 T cell receptor beta chains below all came from one sample that was sequenced in a study of blood T cell repertoires in COVID-19. Clones were sequenced by immunoSEQ multiplex PCR, and TCRdb holds only the in-frame ones, with some missing. The sample consists of 95,000 to 150,000 clones, 55% to 75% of them appearing once. The sample comprised peripheral blood. These TCRs come from a human donor with acute or convalescent COVID-19. The donor label of this sample is uncertain.

J is TRBJ1-5 and V is TRBV2, with D unresolved. The CDR3 runs to 13 residues. Trimming left V 7 bases short and J 0 bases short, with 7 bases between. Germline CDR1 and CDR2: SNHLY and FYNNEI. The CDR3 sequence: CASKPNSNQPQHF. CDR3 in DNA: TGTGCCAGCAAGCCGAATAGCAATCAGCCCCAGCATTTT.

The chain links TRBV7-2 to TRBJ2-2; the D gene is possibly TRBD1 (5 bases). Trimming took off 5 bases at V and 4 bases at J, with 11 bases between the two ends. The CDR3 is 14 residues long. Germline loops: CDR1 SGHTA, CDR2 FQGNSA. In nucleotides, the CDR3 is TGTGCCAGCAGCCCCAGGGATTTCACCGGGGAGCTGTTTTTT. Its protein is CASSPRDFTGELFF.

The chain couples TRBV7-9 to TRBJ2-3; TRBD2 aligns across 8 bases. V shed 0 bases and J 4 bases; nucleotides not matched to a gene: 3. The CDR3 sequence is 15 residues long. Germline-derived CDR1 and CDR2 are SEHNR and FQNEAQ (reference sequence). CDR3 in amino acids: CASSLAAGEADTQYF. The CDR3 DNA sequence: TGTGCCAGCAGCTTAGCAGCGGGGGAGGCAGATACGCAGTATTTT.

This clone was counted a few times. This chain's CDR3 is CASTPRAGLQNTGELFF. CDR3 DNA sequence: TGTGCCAGCACTCCAAGGGCGGGACTACAGAACACCGGGGAGCTGTTTTTT. This chain joins TRBV5-4 and TRBJ2-2, with 7 bases that match TRBD2. V was clipped by 6 bases and J by 1 base; unmatched bases: 12. This CDR3 contains 17 residues. CDR1 is SGHNT, CDR2 YYREEE, per germline (reference sequence).

This clone came up a few times. This rearrangement joins TRBV29-1 to TRBJ2-5, with 15 bases matching TRBD2. Germline CDR1 and CDR2: SQVTM and ANQGSEA. V was pared by 5 bases and J by 2 bases, with 6 bases of the junction left unmatched. The CDR3 has 16 residues. CDR3 protein: CSVSTGLAGGQETQYF. The CDR3 DNA sequence: TGCAGCGTTAGCACGGGACTAGCGGGGGGACAAGAGACCCAGTACTTC.

CDR3 DNA sequence: TGTGCCAGCAGCCTGGACAGCAACTATGGCTACACCTTC. Translating it yields CASSLDSNYGYTF. V gene TRBV6-5 combines with J gene TRBJ1-2, with D perhaps matching TRBD1 (6 bases). Trimming took off 6 bases at V and 2 bases at J, with 10 bases between the two ends. The CDR3 is 13 residues long. Germline assignment: CDR1 MNHEY and CDR2 SVGAGI.

This clone was seen a single time. V gene TRBV19 combines with J gene TRBJ1-4, with TRBD1 matching over 9 bases. V was clipped by 4 bases and J by 0 bases; unmatched bases: 6. CDR3 length equals 17 residues. The V gene's germline CDR1 is LNHDA and CDR2 SQIVND (reference sequence). CDR3 residues: CASSTNRGPATNEKLFF. CDR3 bases: TGTGCCAGTAGTACTAACAGGGGGCCAGCAACTAATGAAAAACTGTTTTTT.

V is TRBV23-1 and J is TRBJ2-7, with TRBD1 as a possible D gene (5 bases). TRBV23-1 is filed as an ORF, its function uncertain. V gave up 2 bases and J gave up 0 bases, with 8 bases separating them. CDR3 length equals 14 residues. CDR3 nucleotides: TGCGCCAGCAGTCAAGGACAAAGCTCCTACGAGCAGTACGTC. Protein: CASSQGQSSYEQYV.

A single count supports this clone. The genes are TRBV25-1 and TRBJ1-2, with 9 bases that match TRBD1. The germline V gene encodes CDR1 MGHDK and CDR2 SYGVNS. With V trimmed by 3 bases and J by 4 bases, 9 bases remained unmatched. The CDR3 loop spans 16 amino acids. CDR3 amino acids: CASSELGQGDPYGYTF. The CDR3 nucleotides read TGTGCCAGCAGTGAGCTGGGACAGGGTGACCCCTATGGCTACACCTTC.

The chain carries TRBV6-5 and TRBJ1-2, with TRBD1 matching over 9 bases. Per the germline V gene, CDR1 is MNHEY and CDR2 is SVGAGI. V shed 8 bases, J shed 1 base, and the junction held 8 bases outside the gene matches. The CDR3 is made up of 15 amino acids. CDR3 residues: CASGQGWKYNYGYTF. CDR3 DNA: TGTGCCAGCGGACAGGGGTGGAAGTATAACTATGGCTACACCTTC.